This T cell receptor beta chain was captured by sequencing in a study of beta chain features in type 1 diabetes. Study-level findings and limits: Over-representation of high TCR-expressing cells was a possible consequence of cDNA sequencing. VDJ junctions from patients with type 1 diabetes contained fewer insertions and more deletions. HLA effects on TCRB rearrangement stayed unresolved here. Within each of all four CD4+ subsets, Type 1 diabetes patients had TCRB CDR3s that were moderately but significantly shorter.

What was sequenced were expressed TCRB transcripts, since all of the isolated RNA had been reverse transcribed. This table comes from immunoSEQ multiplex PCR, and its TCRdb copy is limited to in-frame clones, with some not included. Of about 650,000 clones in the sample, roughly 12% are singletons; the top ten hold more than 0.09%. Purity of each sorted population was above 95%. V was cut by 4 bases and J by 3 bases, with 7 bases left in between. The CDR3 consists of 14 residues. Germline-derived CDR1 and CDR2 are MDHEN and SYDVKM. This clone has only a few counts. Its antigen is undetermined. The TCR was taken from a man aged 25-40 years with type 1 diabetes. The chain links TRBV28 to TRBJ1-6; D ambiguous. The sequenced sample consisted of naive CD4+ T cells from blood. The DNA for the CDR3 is TGTGCCAGCAGTTGGGAGAGCTATAATTCACCCCTCCACTTT. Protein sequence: CASSWESYNSPLHF. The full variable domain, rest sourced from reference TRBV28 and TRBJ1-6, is DVKVTQSSRYLVKRTGEKVFLECVQDMDHENMFWYRQDPGLGLRLIYFSYDVKMKEKGDIPEGYSVSREKKERFSLILESASTNQTSMYLCASSWESYNSPLHFGNGTRLTVT.